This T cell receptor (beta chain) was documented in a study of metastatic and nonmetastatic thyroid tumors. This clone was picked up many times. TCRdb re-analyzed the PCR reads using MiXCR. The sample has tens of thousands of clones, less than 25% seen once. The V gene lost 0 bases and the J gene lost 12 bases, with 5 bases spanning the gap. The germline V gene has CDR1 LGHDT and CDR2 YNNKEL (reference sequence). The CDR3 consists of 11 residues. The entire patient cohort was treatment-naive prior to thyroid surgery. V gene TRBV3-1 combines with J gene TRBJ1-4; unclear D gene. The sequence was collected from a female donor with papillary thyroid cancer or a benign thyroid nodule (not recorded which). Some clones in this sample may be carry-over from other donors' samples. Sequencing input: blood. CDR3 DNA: TGTGCCAGCAGCCAAGAATTGGAACTGTTTTTT. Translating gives CASSQELELFF.